This T cell receptor beta chain was sequenced in a study of control samples from healthy donors and cancer patients. TCRdb's copy holds only in-frame clones and misses some; the assay was immunoSEQ multiplex PCR. This table holds 90,000 to 100,000 clones, 70% to 80% found once. The CDR3 is made up of 13 amino acids. Germline CDR1 and CDR2: SNHLY and FYNNEI. Between the trimmed V and J ends, which lost 4 bases and 4 bases, there was a span of 10 bases. The clonotype was recovered from a woman in her twenties or thirties in good health. V is TRBV2 and J is TRBJ1-2, with D uncertain. The source material was blood. The CDR3 DNA reads TGTGCCAGCAGTGGGACGACATCCTATGGCTACACCTTC. Amino acid sequence: CASSGTTSYGYTF.